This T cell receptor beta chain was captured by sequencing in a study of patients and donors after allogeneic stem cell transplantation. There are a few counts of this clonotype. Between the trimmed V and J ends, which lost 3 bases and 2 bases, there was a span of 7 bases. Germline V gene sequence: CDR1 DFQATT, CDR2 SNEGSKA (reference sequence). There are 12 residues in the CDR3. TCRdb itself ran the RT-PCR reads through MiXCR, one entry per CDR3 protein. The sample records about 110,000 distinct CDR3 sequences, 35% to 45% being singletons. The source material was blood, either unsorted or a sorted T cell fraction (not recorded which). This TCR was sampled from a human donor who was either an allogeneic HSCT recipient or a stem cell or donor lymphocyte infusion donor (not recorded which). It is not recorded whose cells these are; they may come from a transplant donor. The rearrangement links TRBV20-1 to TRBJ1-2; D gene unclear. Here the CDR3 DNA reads TGCAGTGCTAGTCAGGCCAACTATGGCTACACCTTC. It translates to CSASQANYGYTF.